Below are 26 T cell receptor beta chains sequenced from a single sample in a study of T cell responses to AZD1222 COVID-19 vaccine. The repertoire was sequenced with immunoSEQ multiplex PCR; TCRdb's copy has only in-frame clones and lacks some. Of 150,000 to 200,000 clones in the sample, about 92% were seen once. The sample in question was peripheral blood, obtained 28 days after the second AZD1222 dose. The source is an adult who received the AZD1222 COVID-19 vaccine.

The genes are TRBV19 and TRBJ2-3; TRBD1 matches 7 bases. Trimming cost V 7 bases and J 2 bases; bases outside gene matches: 12. This CDR3 is 16 amino acids long. Germline V gene lookup returns CDR1 LNHDA and CDR2 SQIVND (reference sequence). DNA of the CDR3: TGTGCCAGTACTCCGCAGGGACAGAGATACACAGATACGCAGTATTTT. Translated: CASTPQGQRYTDTQYF.

V and J are TRBV28 and TRBJ2-5; 7 bases map to TRBD1. J was trimmed by 7 bases and V by 5 bases; bases with no gene match: 13. The germline CDR1 and CDR2 sequences are MDHEN and SYDVKM. There are 15 residues in the CDR3. CDR3 in amino acids: CASSTPRTGGATQYF. The DNA of the CDR3 is TGTGCCAGCAGTACCCCGAGGACAGGAGGAGCGACCCAGTACTTC.

V gene TRBV29-1 combines with J gene TRBJ1-2, with 7 bases lining up with TRBD1. V shed 7 bases and J 4 bases; nucleotides not matched to a gene: 6. The germline V gene has CDR1 SQVTM and CDR2 ANQGSEA. This CDR3 spans 12 amino acids. The CDR3 nucleotides are TGCAGCGCCTTCCAGGGGGGCTATGGCTACACCTTC. It codes for CSAFQGGYGYTF.

The chain has TRBV24-1 and TRBJ2-5, with D possibly called TRBD1 or TRBD2 (6 bases each). V lost 6 bases to trimming and J lost 5 bases, with 12 bases between them. Germline loops: CDR1 KGHDR, CDR2 SFDVKD. This CDR3 is 13 amino acids long. CDR3 DNA sequence: TGTGCCACCAGTAGGGGGGATCAGGAGACCCAGTACTTC. It yields the protein CATSRGDQETQYF.

The chain recombines TRBV12-5 with TRBJ1-1; D is unclear. The CDR3 runs 12 residues. V was trimmed by 8 bases and J by 1 base, leaving 8 bases between them. Germline lookup yields CDR1 LGHNT and CDR2 FRNRAP. The CDR3 here is CASSVGNTEAFF. Written as DNA, the CDR3 is TGTGCTAGTAGCGTAGGGAACACTGAAGCTTTCTTT.

This chain joins TRBV19 and TRBJ2-1, with TRBD2 matching over 14 bases. CDR1 LNHDA and CDR2 SQIVND come from the germline V gene (reference sequence). The CDR3 has 16 amino acids. V shed 6 bases, J shed 3 bases, and the junction held 4 bases outside the gene matches. The CDR3 DNA sequence: TGTGCCAGTAGGGGGACTAGCGGGGGCTTCTACAATGAGCAGTTCTTC. This gives the protein CASRGTSGGFYNEQFF.

The chain uses TRBV4-1 and TRBJ2-3, with 8 bases matching TRBD1. Germline V CDR1 and CDR2: MGHRA, YSYEKL. The CDR3 spans 15 residues. The junction had 10 bases not matched to a gene; V was cut back by 11 bases and J by 0 bases. CDR3 in amino acids: CAASGTGQSTDTQYF. The DNA of the CDR3 is TGCGCCGCCTCCGGGACAGGACAAAGCACAGATACGCAGTATTTT.

V is TRBV19 and J is TRBJ2-5; 14 bases are a match to TRBD2. Germline CDR1 reads LNHDA; CDR2 reads SQIVND (reference sequence). V gave up 1 base and J gave up 2 bases; unmatched junction bases: 3. This CDR3 is built from 17 residues. CDR3 in amino acids: CASSIGGLAGEQETQYF. CDR3 coding DNA: TGTGCCAGTAGTATAGGGGGACTAGCGGGAGAGCAAGAGACCCAGTACTTC.

The CDR3 DNA sequence: TGTGCCAGCAGCTTGTCACTACGATACGAGCAGTACTTC. The encoded protein is CASSLSLRYEQYF. The chain has TRBV5-6 and TRBJ2-7; D not resolved. The CDR3 is made up of 13 amino acids. Trimming took off 1 base at V and 4 bases at J, with 9 bases between the two ends. Germline CDR1 SGHDT, CDR2 YYEEEE.

This clone was counted a single time. This sequence joins TRBV3-1 (or the pseudogene TRBV3-2) and TRBJ2-7; D is ambiguous. From germline, CDR1 is LGHDT and CDR2 YNNKEL (reference sequence). Trimming removed 4 bases from V and 2 bases from J, with 18 bases in between. The CDR3 is 16 residues long. The CDR3 loop reads CASSPSPLSGPYEQYF. The CDR3 DNA reads TGTGCCAGCAGCCCCTCACCCTTGTCTGGACCCTACGAGCAGTACTTC.

The chain links TRBV29-1 to TRBJ2-4; D is undetermined. The V end lost 5 bases, the J end lost 0 bases, and 5 bases lay between the germline ends. The CDR3 sequence is 12 residues long. Germline values: CDR1 SQVTM, CDR2 ANQGSEA. For the CDR3, the DNA is TGCAGCGTTTCACTAGCCAAAAACATTCAGTACTTC. Amino acids: CSVSLAKNIQYF.

The rearrangement links TRBV19 to TRBJ1-3; no clear D gene. CDR1 and CDR2 from the germline V gene are LNHDA and SQIVND (reference sequence). V shed 5 bases and J shed 0 bases, with 11 bases lying between them. The CDR3 runs 15 residues. The CDR3 coding sequence is TGTGCCAGTAGTGCCGGGAGCTCCTCTGGAAACACCATATATTTT. Its translation: CASSAGSSSGNTIYF.

This chain joins TRBV27 and TRBJ2-5; D unclear. Trimming cost V 0 bases and J 1 base, with 9 bases left between them. Germline loops: CDR1 MNHEY, CDR2 SMNVEV (reference sequence). The CDR3 has 15 amino acids. CDR3 in amino acids: CASSLSAPTQETQYF. The DNA of the CDR3 is TGTGCCAGCAGTTTATCGGCCCCCACCCAAGAGACCCAGTACTTC.

The chain recombines TRBV29-1 with TRBJ2-1, with 10 bases lining up with TRBD2. Germline loops: CDR1 SQVTM, CDR2 ANQGSEA. V was clipped by 6 bases and J by 7 bases; unmatched bases: 12. The CDR3 sequence is 15 residues long. CDR3 protein: CSVPQGSGRGNEQFF. CDR3 DNA: TGCAGCGTCCCCCAGGGGAGCGGGAGGGGGAATGAGCAGTTCTTC.

This sequence joins TRBV27 and TRBJ1-1; 8 bases match TRBD1. The V segment lost 5 bases and the J segment 11 bases; nucleotides outside the gene matches: 10. The length of the CDR3 is 13 residues. Germline CDR1 MNHEY, CDR2 SMNVEV (reference sequence). The CDR3 DNA sequence: TGTGCCAGCAGTCAGGAGACAGGGGTGAAGGCTTTCTTT. It is translated as CASSQETGVKAFF.

The V and J genes are TRBV7-2 and TRBJ1-5, with 10 positions matching TRBD1. V dropped 1 base and J dropped 2; count of bases not matched to a gene: 5. CDR1 SGHTA and CDR2 FQGNSA come from the germline V gene. CDR3 length equals 17 residues. CDR3 loop: CASSLGGGQGGNQPQHF. CDR3 bases: TGTGCCAGCAGCTTAGGGGGTGGACAGGGGGGCAATCAGCCCCAGCATTTT.

The rearrangement joins TRBV6-5 to TRBJ1-6; D gene uncertain. The germline CDR1 and CDR2 sequences are MNHEY and SVGAGI. Trimming shortened V by 5 bases and J by 3 bases, and 11 bases separated the two germline ends. CDR3 length equals 15 residues. In DNA, the CDR3 is TGTGCCAGCAGTCTGCAGGTAGTCTATAATTCACCCCTCCACTTT. Its translation is CASSLQVVYNSPLHF.

This clone was detected only a few times. The V and J genes are TRBV3-1 (or the pseudogene TRBV3-2) and TRBJ1-2; the match to TRBD1 covers 7 bases. In germline, CDR1 is LGHDT, CDR2 YNNKEL (reference sequence). The V segment lost 5 bases and the J segment 4 bases; nucleotides outside the gene matches: 10. The CDR3 is 15 amino acids. The CDR3 DNA reads as TGTGCCAGCAGCTCACCTACAGGGGCTGGCTATGGCTACACCTTC. Translating gives CASSSPTGAGYGYTF.

This chain uses TRBV11-2 with TRBJ2-1; perhaps D is TRBD1 or TRBD2 (5 bases each). The germline V gene encodes CDR1 SGHAT and CDR2 FQNNGV. V lost 7 bases, J lost 6 bases, and 19 bases lay in between. The length of the CDR3 is 15 residues. The DNA of the CDR3 is TGTGCCAGCACCAAGAGTAGCTGGGGGATCAATGAGCAGTTCTTC. This gives the protein CASTKSSWGINEQFF.

This rearrangement joins TRBV5-1 to TRBJ2-1; 8 nucleotides align to TRBD1. The V gene end was trimmed by 0 bases and the J gene end by 8 bases; junction bases not matched to a gene: 10. The CDR3 length is 16 residues. Germline loops: CDR1 SGHRS, CDR2 YFSETQ. CDR3 sequence reads: CASSLEGRTGTDEQFF. Here the CDR3 DNA reads TGCGCCAGCAGCTTGGAGGGTCGGACAGGGACGGATGAGCAGTTCTTC.

The genes are TRBV28 and TRBJ1-6, with 7 bases matching TRBD1. Unmatched junction bases numbered 6, after V lost 5 bases and J lost 5 bases. The germline gives CDR1 MDHEN, CDR2 SYDVKM. This CDR3 spans 15 amino acids. As DNA, the CDR3 is TGTGCCAGCAGTCCCCGGGACAGAGATAATTCACCCCTCCACTTT. Translating it yields CASSPRDRDNSPLHF.

The rearrangement joins TRBV19 to TRBJ1-6; D possibly corresponds to TRBD1 (5 bases). From germline, CDR1 is LNHDA and CDR2 SQIVND (reference sequence). V dropped 4 bases and J dropped 8 bases, with 21 bases sitting between them. There are 17 residues in the CDR3. The CDR3, as DNA: TGTGCCAGTAGTAGGGGGAGACTCCGGGACCGAGATTCACCCCTCCACTTT. Translated: CASSRGRLRDRDSPLHF.

This chain joins TRBV5-1 and TRBJ1-2; the D is unclear. The V end was cut by 1 base, the J end by 0 bases, with 4 bases between. This CDR3 has 13 residues. Germline V CDR1 and CDR2: SGHRS, YFSETQ. CDR3 sequence: CASSLLPNYGYTF. The CDR3 coding sequence is TGCGCCAGCAGCTTGCTCCCTAACTATGGCTACACCTTC.

The chain employs TRBV4-1 and TRBJ1-1; 8 bases line up with TRBD1. V shed 4 bases and J 3 bases; nucleotides not matched to a gene: 10. This CDR3 is built from 16 residues. Germline-derived CDR1 and CDR2 are MGHRA and YSYEKL. CDR3 region: CASSPLGRGRDTEAFF. DNA for the CDR3: TGCGCCAGCAGCCCTCTGGGCAGGGGGCGGGACACTGAAGCTTTCTTT.

V and J are TRBV7-8 and TRBJ2-5, with TRBD1 matching over 8 bases. With V trimmed by 7 bases and J by 9 bases, 10 bases remained unmatched. CDR1 is SGHVS, CDR2 FQNEAQ, per germline. This CDR3 spans 13 amino acids. Written as DNA, the CDR3 is TGTGCCAGCACCCCCGGACAGGGAGTCTCCCAGTACTTC. This gives the protein CASTPGQGVSQYF.

The chain combines TRBV19 with TRBJ1-2; D gene uncertain. Germline V CDR1 and CDR2: LNHDA, SQIVND (reference sequence). V was shortened by 4 bases and J by 7 bases, with 13 bases between the two germline ends. This CDR3 is 13 amino acids long. CDR3 DNA sequence: TGTGCCAGTAGTAACCGGGCCGCCCTTGGCTACACCTTC. Protein sequence: CASSNRAALGYTF.